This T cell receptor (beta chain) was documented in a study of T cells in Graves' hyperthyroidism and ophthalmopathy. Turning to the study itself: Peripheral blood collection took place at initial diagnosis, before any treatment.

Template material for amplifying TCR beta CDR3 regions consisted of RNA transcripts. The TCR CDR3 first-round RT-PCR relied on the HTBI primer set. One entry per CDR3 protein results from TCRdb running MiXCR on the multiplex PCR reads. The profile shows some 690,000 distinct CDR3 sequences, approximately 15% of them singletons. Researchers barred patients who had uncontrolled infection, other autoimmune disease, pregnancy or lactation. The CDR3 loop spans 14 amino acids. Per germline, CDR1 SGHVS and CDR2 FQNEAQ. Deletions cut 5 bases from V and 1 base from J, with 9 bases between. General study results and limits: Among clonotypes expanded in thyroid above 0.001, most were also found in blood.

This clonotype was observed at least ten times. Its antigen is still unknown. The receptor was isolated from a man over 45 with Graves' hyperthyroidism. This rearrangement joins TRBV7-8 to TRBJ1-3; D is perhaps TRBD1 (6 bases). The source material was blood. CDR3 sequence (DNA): TGTGCCAGCAGCCCAAGGGGGTCTGGAAACACCATATATTTT. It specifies CASSPRGSGNTIYF.